The 11 T cell receptor beta chains below come from one sample, sequenced in a study of blood T cell repertoires in COVID-19. This table comes from immunoSEQ multiplex PCR, and its TCRdb copy is limited to in-frame clones, with some not included. Here the sample spans approximately 65,000 clones, nearly 90% being singletons. Sequenced material: peripheral blood. The receptors here all came from a woman in her 50s with active COVID-19.

V usage is TRBV7-9 and J usage is TRBJ1-1, with D perhaps matching TRBD1 (6 bases). This CDR3 spans 15 amino acids. Germline V gives CDR1 SEHNR, CDR2 FQNEAQ (reference sequence). Trimming pared 5 bases from V and 4 bases from J, leaving 17 bases between. The CDR3 bases are TGTGCCAGCAGCCCTCTCAAGTTAGGGGGCACTGAAGCTTTCTTT. Its translation: CASSPLKLGGTEAFF.

The rearrangement joins TRBV3-1 (or the pseudogene TRBV3-2) to TRBJ2-5; 8 nucleotides agree with TRBD2. The CDR3 consists of 16 residues. Germline V CDR1 and CDR2: LGHDT, YNNKEL (reference sequence). V lost 2 bases and J lost 4; bases outside the gene matches: 9. For the CDR3, the DNA is TGTGCCAGCAGCCAACGGTCCGGGACTAGTGGAGAGACCCAGTACTTC. Translating gives CASSQRSGTSGETQYF.

This chain connects TRBV19 to TRBJ1-2, with 7 bases lining up with TRBD1. The CDR3 is made up of 14 amino acids. With 1 base clipped from V and 9 bases from J, the junction kept 8 bases outside the gene matches. CDR1 LNHDA and CDR2 SQIVND come from the germline V gene (reference sequence). The CDR3: CASSIGDRAWSYTF. The CDR3 coding sequence is TGTGCCAGTAGTATAGGGGACAGAGCTTGGAGCTACACCTTC.

The chain uses TRBV11-2 and TRBJ2-3, with 7 bases matching TRBD1. J was trimmed by 0 bases and V by 2 bases; bases with no gene match: 8. The CDR3 contains 17 residues. Germline CDR1 SGHAT, CDR2 FQNNGV. CDR3 residues: CASSLRVAGGSTDTQYF. The CDR3 DNA sequence: TGTGCCAGCAGCTTAAGGGTGGCAGGGGGTAGCACAGATACGCAGTATTTT.

The gene calls are TRBV30 and TRBJ1-1, with D hard to call. The CDR3 is 10 amino acids. From germline, CDR1 is GTSNPN and CDR2 SVGIG (reference sequence). V lost 4 bases to trimming and J lost 11 bases, with 11 bases between them. The CDR3 DNA is TGTGCCTGGATGAAGACATGGGCTTTCTTT. Translation: CAWMKTWAFF.

The sample holds a few counts of this clone. This chain connects TRBV7-3 to TRBJ2-1; 11 nucleotides match TRBD2. CDR1 is SGHTA, CDR2 FQGTGA, per germline. The ends lost 2 bases at V and 6 bases at J; junction bases unmatched: 6. CDR3 size: 16 residues. This CDR3 is CASSLLAGGPGNEQFF. The DNA of the CDR3 is TGTGCCAGCAGCTTATTAGCGGGAGGGCCTGGCAATGAGCAGTTCTTC.

The chain recombines TRBV18 with TRBJ1-4; D perhaps matches TRBD1 (6 bases). V lost 6 bases, J lost 0 bases, and 17 bases lay in between. Germline V gene sequence: CDR1 KGHSH, CDR2 LQKENI. There are 17 residues in the CDR3. Here the CDR3 reads CASSPTDKGATNEKLFF. As DNA, the CDR3 is TGTGCCAGCTCCCCGACTGATAAGGGGGCAACTAATGAAAAACTGTTTTTT. The complete variable domain, with remaining parts taken from reference TRBV18 and TRBJ1-4, reads NAGVMQNPRHLVRRRGQEARLRCSPMKGHSHVYWYRQLPEEGLKFMVYLQKENIIDESGMPKERFSAEFPKEGPSILRIQQVVRGDSAAYFCASSPTDKGATNEKLFFGSGTQLSVL.

The chain combines TRBV5-8 with TRBJ1-1; 7 bases agree with TRBD1. Unmatched junction bases numbered 7, after V lost 3 bases and J lost 8 bases. The germline V gene has CDR1 SGHTS and CDR2 YDEGEE. There are 13 residues in the CDR3. CDR3 nucleotides: TGTGCCAGCAGCTCGGGACAGCCTCGGGAAGCTTTCTTT. Translated, it gives CASSSGQPREAFF. The entire variable domain, with the rest obtained from reference TRBV5-8 and TRBJ1-1, is as follows: EAGVTQSPTHLIKTRGQQATLRCSPISGHTSVYWYQQALGLGLQFLLWYDEGEERNRGNFPPRFSGRQFPNYSSELNVNALELEDSALYLCASSSGQPREAFFGQGTRLTVV.

This sequence joins TRBV27 and TRBJ2-3; 9 bases are shared with TRBD2. The germline V gene encodes CDR1 MNHEY and CDR2 SMNVEV (reference sequence). The CDR3 is made up of 15 amino acids. V shed 5 bases and J 2 bases; nucleotides not matched to a gene: 5. CDR3 bases: TGTGCCAGCAGTCCCCCTAGCGGGATCACAGATACGCAGTATTTT. Encoded protein: CASSPPSGITDTQYF.

The chain recombines TRBV30 with TRBJ2-1; the D gene is possibly TRBD1 (6 bases). Germline loops: CDR1 GTSNPN, CDR2 SVGIG (reference sequence). Trimming cost V 6 bases and J 6 bases, with 21 bases left between them. This CDR3 is 15 amino acids long. CDR3: CACKGGRGSLNEQFF. The CDR3 DNA reads TGTGCCTGCAAGGGCGGCAGGGGAAGTCTCAATGAGCAGTTCTTC.

The V gene is TRBV5-1, the J gene TRBJ2-2; 11 bases fit TRBD2. Losses at the gene ends were 1 base for V and 4 bases for J; bases not matched to a gene: 3. The CDR3 loop spans 16 amino acids. Per the germline V gene, CDR1 is SGHRS and CDR2 is YFSETQ. CDR3 region: CASSLLAGGGTGELFF. CDR3 nucleotide sequence: TGCGCCAGCAGCTTGCTAGCGGGAGGTGGCACCGGGGAGCTGTTTTTT. Full variable domain (outside the CDR3, taken from reference TRBV5-1 and TRBJ2-2): KAGVTQTPRYLIKTRGQQVTLSCSPISGHRSVSWYQQTPGQGLQFLFEYFSETQRNKGNFPGRFSGRQFSNSRSEMNVSTLELGDSALYLCASSLLAGGGTGELFFGEGSRLTVL.